This record looks at one T cell receptor (beta chain) sequence and its context. This sample is part of a study of cytomegalovirus exposure and HLA in healthy donors. Per germline, CDR1 SGHVS and CDR2 FQNEAQ. Unmatched junction bases numbered 11, after V lost 5 bases and J lost 2 bases. This CDR3 contains 17 residues. 60 Vbeta and 13 Jbeta primers were used in PCR. Only in-frame clones appear in the TCRdb table, and some are missing; sequencing was by immunoSEQ multiplex PCR. The sample contains about 210,000 clones, about 86% of which appear only once. J is TRBJ2-1 and V is TRBV7-8, with 8 nucleotides matching TRBD1. The TCR comes from a woman aged 25-40 years in good health and CMV-seronegative. The sequenced material came from PBMCs. The CDR3, as DNA: TGTGCCAGCAGCCTAATCCACAGGGGGTACACCTACAATGAGCAGTTCTTC. Residues: CASSLIHRGYTYNEQFF.